This T cell receptor (beta chain) was identified during a study of PD-1 blockade in classical Hodgkin lymphoma. About the study: Nivolumab 3 mg/kg was given intravenously every 2 weeks.

Assay: immunoSEQ multiplex PCR; the TCRdb copy retains only in-frame clones and omits some. Of roughly 20,000 clones in the sample, about three quarters are singletons; the top ten hold approximately 2.1%. As concerns this clone: Its antigen is unidentified.

Time point reported: cycle 4 day 1 (C4D1), after 6 weeks of nivolumab. All trial patients relapsed after autologous stem cell transplantation. Isolation of CD4+ T cells from thawed PBMCs was performed by magnetic negative selection. With 4 bases clipped from V and 5 bases from J, the junction kept 11 bases outside the gene matches. Per the germline V gene, CDR1 is SGHRS and CDR2 is YFSETQ. This CDR3 has 17 residues. Study-wide results and caveats: Newly diagnosed patients were reported to start with lower TCR diversity than healthy donors.

The sample here was CD4+ T cells from blood, taken before the fourth cycle of nivolumab. This rearrangement joins TRBV5-1 to TRBJ2-5; TRBD2 aligns across 13 bases. The receptor comes from a human donor with classical Hodgkin lymphoma. CDR3 bases: TGCGCCAGCAGCCCACGACTAGCGGGGGGACCGGGGGAGACCCAGTACTTC. As protein: CASSPRLAGGPGETQYF.